Below, one T cell receptor (beta chain) is given with its context. Its antigen is not identified. This sample is part of a study of beta chain features in type 1 diabetes. At the level of the study: Sorted cells, 107,917,701 in number, were examined across all samples. General study results and limits: It was among patients, rather than healthy donors, that naive, central memory and Treg TCRB repertoires appeared more similar.

As every portion of the isolated RNA was reverse transcribed, the sequencing read expressed TCRB transcripts. Generated by immunoSEQ multiplex PCR, the TCRdb table keeps only in-frame clones and is missing some. The repertoire has hundreds of thousands of clones, about 63% of them found once; the top ten carry approximately 0.05%. V was shortened by 3 bases and J by 6 bases, with 6 bases between the two germline ends. Looked up from germline, CDR1 is MGHDK and CDR2 is SYGVNS. The CDR3 is 11 residues long. This clonotype was obtained from a man aged 30-40 years in good health. This rearrangement joins TRBV25-1 to TRBJ2-7; the D is unclear. Sequencing was carried out using naive CD4+ T cells from blood. As DNA, the CDR3 is TGTGCCAGCAGTGATATAGCCGAGCAGTACTTC. Translated: CASSDIAEQYF.